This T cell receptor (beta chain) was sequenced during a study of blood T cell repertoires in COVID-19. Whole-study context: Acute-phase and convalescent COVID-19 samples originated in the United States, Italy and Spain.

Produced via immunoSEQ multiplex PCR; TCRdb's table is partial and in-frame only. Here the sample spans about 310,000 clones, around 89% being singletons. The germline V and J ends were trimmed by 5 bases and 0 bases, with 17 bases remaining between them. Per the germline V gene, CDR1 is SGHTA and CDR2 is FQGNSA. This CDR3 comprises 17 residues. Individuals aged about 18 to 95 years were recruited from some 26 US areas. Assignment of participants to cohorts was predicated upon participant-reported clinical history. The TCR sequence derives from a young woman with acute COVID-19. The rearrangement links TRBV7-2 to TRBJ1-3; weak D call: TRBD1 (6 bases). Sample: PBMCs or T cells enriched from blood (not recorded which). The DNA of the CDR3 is TGTGCCAGCAGCCCGTGGACAGCCAAGAACTCTGGAAACACCATATATTTT. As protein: CASSPWTAKNSGNTIYF.